This T cell receptor (beta chain) was obtained from a study of blood T cell repertoires in COVID-19. Study details: In each case, the material was cDNA or gDNA derived from T cells, B-cell-depleted T cells, or PBMCs.

This clone has only one observation. Seattle's enrolled individuals joined amid active infection and were then monitored longitudinally. Using immunoSEQ multiplex PCR, the repertoire was profiled, and TCRdb retains in-frame clones only, with some absent. This sample carries 150,000 to 200,000 clones, 82% of them seen once, and the ten largest clones take roughly 7%. This TCR derives from a woman aged 40-49 years with COVID-19, enrolled during active disease. Specimen: peripheral blood.

The CDR3 DNA sequence: TGTGCCAGCAGCTTAGGTACAGGGAAAGCTTTCTTT. It translates to CASSLGTGKAFF. The chain joins TRBV11-2 to TRBJ1-1, with a tentative D call TRBD1 (6 bases). The CDR3 runs to 12 residues. Germline V CDR1 and CDR2: SGHAT, FQNNGV. Trimming removed 1 base from V and 9 bases from J, with 9 bases in between.